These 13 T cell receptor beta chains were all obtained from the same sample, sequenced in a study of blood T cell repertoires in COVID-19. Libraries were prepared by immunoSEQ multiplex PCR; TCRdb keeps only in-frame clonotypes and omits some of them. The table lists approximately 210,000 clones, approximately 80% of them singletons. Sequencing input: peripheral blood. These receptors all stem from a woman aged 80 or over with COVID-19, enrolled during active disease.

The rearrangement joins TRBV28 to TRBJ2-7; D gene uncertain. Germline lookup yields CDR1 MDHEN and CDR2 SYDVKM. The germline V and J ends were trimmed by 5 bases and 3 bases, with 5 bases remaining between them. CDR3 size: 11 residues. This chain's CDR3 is CASSRHYEQYV. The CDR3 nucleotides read TGTGCCAGCAGTAGACACTACGAGCAGTACGTC.

The CDR3 nucleotides are TGCGCCAGCAGCTTGGAAGGCGCGGGTGGTCACGCTGAAGCTTTCTTT. Protein sequence: CASSLEGAGGHAEAFF. The chain is built from TRBV5-1 and TRBJ1-1; D is unresolved. The CDR3 has 16 residues. Trimming removed 0 bases from V and 6 bases from J, with 18 bases in between. In germline, CDR1 is SGHRS, CDR2 YFSETQ.

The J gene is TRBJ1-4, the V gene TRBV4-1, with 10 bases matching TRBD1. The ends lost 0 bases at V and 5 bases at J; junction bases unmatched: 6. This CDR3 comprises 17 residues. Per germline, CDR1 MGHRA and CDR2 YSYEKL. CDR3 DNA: TGCGCCAGCAGCCAAGATGGACAGGGGGGGCGAAATGAAAAACTGTTTTTT. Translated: CASSQDGQGGRNEKLFF.

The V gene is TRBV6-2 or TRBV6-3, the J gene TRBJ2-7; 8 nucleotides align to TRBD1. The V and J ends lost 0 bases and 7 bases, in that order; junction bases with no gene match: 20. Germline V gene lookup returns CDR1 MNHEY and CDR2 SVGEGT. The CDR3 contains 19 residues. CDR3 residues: CASSYSTRVTGGHEWEQYF. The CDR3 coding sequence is TGTGCCAGCAGTTACTCAACGCGAGTAACAGGGGGGCATGAATGGGAGCAGTACTTC.

CDR3 nucleotides: TGTGCCAGCAGCCAAGCGAAAGGAGCGGGGGGCCCCCTCCCAGGCGAGCAGTACTTC. This gives the protein CASSQAKGAGGPLPGEQYF. The V gene is TRBV4-2, the J gene TRBJ2-7; 9 nucleotides agree with TRBD2. Losses at the gene ends were 1 base for V and 6 bases for J; bases not matched to a gene: 19. This CDR3 region has 19 residues. CDR1 and CDR2 (germline): LGHNA, YNFKEQ.

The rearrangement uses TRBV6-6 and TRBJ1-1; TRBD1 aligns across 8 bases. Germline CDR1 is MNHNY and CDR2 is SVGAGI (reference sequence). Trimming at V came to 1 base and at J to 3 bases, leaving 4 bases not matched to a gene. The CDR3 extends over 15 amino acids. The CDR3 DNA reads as TGTGCCAGCAGTTACTTGGGCAGGGGGCACACTGAAGCTTTCTTT. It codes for CASSYLGRGHTEAFF.

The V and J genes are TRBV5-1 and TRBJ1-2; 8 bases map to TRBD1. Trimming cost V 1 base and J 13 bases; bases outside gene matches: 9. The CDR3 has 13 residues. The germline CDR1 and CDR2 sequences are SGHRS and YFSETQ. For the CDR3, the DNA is TGCGCCAGCAGCTTGATAGGGGACAGGCAGAGCACCTTC. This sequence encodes CASSLIGDRQSTF.

CDR3 bases: TGCAGCGCCATCAGCGGTCGGCAGTCCTACGAGCAGTACTTC. Its translation is CSAISGRQSYEQYF. The rearrangement uses TRBV29-1 and TRBJ2-7, with D perhaps TRBD2 (5 bases). Germline V gene sequence: CDR1 SQVTM, CDR2 ANQGSEA. CDR3 size: 14 residues. V dropped 7 bases and J dropped 1 base, with 17 bases sitting between them.

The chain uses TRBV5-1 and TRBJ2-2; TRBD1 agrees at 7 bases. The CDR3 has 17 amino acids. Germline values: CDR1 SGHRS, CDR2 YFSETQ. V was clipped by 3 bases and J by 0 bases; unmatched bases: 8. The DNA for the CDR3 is TGCGCCAGCAGCTCTTCGGGACAGACAACGAACACCGGGGAGCTGTTTTTT. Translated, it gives CASSSSGQTTNTGELFF.

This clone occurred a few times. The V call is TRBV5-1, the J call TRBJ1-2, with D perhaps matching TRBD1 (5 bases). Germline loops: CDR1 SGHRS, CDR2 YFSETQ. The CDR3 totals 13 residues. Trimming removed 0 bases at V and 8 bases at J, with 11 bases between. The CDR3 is CASSLDGAGGYTF. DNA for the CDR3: TGCGCCAGCAGCTTGGATGGGGCAGGGGGCTACACCTTC. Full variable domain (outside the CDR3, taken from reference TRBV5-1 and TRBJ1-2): KAGVTQTPRYLIKTRGQQVTLSCSPISGHRSVSWYQQTPGQGLQFLFEYFSETQRNKGNFPGRFSGRQFSNSRSEMNVSTLELGDSALYLCASSLDGAGGYTFGSGTRLTVV.

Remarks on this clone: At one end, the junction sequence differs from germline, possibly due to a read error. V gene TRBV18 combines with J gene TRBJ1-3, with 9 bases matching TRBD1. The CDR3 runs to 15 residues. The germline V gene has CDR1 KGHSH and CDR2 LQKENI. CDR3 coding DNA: TGTGCCAGCTCCCCACAGGGGGCGCCTGGAAACACCATATATTTT. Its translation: CASSPQGAPGNTIYF.

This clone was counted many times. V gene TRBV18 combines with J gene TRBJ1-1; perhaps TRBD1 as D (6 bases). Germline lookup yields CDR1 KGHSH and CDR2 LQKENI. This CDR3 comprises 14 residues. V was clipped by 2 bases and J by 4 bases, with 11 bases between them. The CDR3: CASSPGVGGTEAFF. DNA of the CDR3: TGTGCCAGCTCACCAGGTGTAGGGGGCACTGAAGCTTTCTTT. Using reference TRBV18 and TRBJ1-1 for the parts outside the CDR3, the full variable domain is NAGVMQNPRHLVRRRGQEARLRCSPMKGHSHVYWYRQLPEEGLKFMVYLQKENIIDESGMPKERFSAEFPKEGPSILRIQQVVRGDSAAYFCASSPGVGGTEAFFGQGTRLTVV.

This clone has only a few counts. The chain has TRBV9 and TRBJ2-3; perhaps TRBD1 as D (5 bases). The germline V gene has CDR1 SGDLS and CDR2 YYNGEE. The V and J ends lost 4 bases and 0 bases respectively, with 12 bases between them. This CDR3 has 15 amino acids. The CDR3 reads CASSQWGSSTDTQYF. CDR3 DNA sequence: TGTGCCAGCAGCCAGTGGGGCTCTAGCACAGATACGCAGTATTTT.